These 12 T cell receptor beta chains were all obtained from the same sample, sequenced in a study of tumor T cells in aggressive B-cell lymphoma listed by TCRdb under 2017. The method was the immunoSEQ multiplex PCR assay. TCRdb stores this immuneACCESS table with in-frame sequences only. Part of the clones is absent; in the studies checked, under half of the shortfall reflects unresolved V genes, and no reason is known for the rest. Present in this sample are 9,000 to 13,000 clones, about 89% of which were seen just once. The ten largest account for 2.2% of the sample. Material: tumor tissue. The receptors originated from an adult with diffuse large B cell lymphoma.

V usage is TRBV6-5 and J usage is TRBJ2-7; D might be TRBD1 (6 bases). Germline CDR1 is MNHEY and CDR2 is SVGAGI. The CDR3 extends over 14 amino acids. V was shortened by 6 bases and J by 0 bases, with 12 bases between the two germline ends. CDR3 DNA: TGTGCCAGCAGGGACAGCTTATTCTCCTACGAGCAGTACTTC. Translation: CASRDSLFSYEQYF.

DNA of the CDR3: TGCGCCAGCAGTTTGACAGGTAGCAATCAGCCCCAGCATTTT. Translated: CASSLTGSNQPQHF. The genes are TRBV10-2 and TRBJ1-5; perhaps TRBD1 as D (6 bases). Germline CDR1 reads WSHSY; CDR2 reads SAAADI. Between the trimmed V and J ends, which lost 5 bases and 0 bases, there was a span of 8 bases. This CDR3 contains 14 residues.

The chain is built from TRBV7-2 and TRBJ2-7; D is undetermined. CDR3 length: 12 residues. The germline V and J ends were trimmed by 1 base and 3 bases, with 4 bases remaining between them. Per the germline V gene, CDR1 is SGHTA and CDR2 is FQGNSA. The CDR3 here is CASSLVDYEQYF. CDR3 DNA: TGTGCCAGCAGCTTAGTAGACTACGAGCAGTACTTC.

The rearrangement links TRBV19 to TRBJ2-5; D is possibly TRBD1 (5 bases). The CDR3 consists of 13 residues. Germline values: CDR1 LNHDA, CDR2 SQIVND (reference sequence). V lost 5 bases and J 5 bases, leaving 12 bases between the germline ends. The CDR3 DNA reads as TGTGCCAGTAGTTTGCAGGGCTTGGAGACCCAGTACTTC. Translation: CASSLQGLETQYF.

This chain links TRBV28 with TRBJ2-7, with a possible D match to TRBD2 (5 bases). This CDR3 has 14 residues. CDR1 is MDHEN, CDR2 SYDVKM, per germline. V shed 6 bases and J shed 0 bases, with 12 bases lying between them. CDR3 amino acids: CASSWPDYSYEQYF. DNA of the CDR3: TGTGCCAGCAGCTGGCCAGACTACTCCTACGAGCAGTACTTC. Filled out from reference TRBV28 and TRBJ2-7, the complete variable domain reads DVKVTQSSRYLVKRTGEKVFLECVQDMDHENMFWYRQDPGLGLRLIYFSYDVKMKEKGDIPEGYSVSREKKERFSLILESASTNQTSMYLCASSWPDYSYEQYFGPGTRLTVT.

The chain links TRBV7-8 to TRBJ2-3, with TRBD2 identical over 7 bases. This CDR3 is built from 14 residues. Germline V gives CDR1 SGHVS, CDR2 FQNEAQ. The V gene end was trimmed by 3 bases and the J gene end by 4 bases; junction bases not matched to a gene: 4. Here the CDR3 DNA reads TGTGCCAGCAGCTTTTGGGGAGGGGCAGATACGCAGTATTTT. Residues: CASSFWGGADTQYF.

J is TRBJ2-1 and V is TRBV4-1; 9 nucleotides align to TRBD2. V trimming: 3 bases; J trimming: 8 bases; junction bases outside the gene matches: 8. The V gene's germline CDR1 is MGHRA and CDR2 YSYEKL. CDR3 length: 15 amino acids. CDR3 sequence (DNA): TGCGCCAGCAGCCATACTAGCGGGCGAAGTGATGAGCAGTTCTTC. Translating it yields CASSHTSGRSDEQFF.

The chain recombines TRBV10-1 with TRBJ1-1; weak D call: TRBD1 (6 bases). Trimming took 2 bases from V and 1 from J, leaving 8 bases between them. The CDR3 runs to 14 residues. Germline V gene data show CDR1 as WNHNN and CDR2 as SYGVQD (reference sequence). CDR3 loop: CASSEGTRNTEAFF. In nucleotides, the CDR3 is TGCGCCAGCAGTGAGGGGACACGGAACACTGAAGCTTTCTTT.

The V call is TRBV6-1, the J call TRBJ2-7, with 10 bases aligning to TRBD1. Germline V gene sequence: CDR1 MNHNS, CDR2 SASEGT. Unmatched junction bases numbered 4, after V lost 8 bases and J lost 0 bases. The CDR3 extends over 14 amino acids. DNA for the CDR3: TGTGCCAGCGGCCGGGACAGGGGCTCCTACGAGCAGTACTTC. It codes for CASGRDRGSYEQYF.

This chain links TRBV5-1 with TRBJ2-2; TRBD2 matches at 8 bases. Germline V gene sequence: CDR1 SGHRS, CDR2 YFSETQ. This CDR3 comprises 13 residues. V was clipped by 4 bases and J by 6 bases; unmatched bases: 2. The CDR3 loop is CASSPSGSGELFF. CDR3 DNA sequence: TGCGCCAGCAGCCCTAGCGGGTCCGGGGAGCTGTTTTTT.

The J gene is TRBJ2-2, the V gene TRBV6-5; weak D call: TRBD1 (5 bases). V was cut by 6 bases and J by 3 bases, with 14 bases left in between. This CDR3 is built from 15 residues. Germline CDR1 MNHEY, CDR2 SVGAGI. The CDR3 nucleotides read TGTGCCAGCAGGGGTACACTACAGGACACCGGGGAGCTGTTTTTT. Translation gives CASRGTLQDTGELFF.

DNA for the CDR3: TGCGCCAGCAGCTTGAGGGGGTCGACAGGGGACAATGAGCAGTTCTTC. Protein: CASSLRGSTGDNEQFF. The chain employs TRBV5-1 and TRBJ2-1, with TRBD1 matching over 8 bases. CDR1 and CDR2 (germline): SGHRS, YFSETQ. The CDR3 has 16 residues. J lost 5 bases, V lost 1 base, and 8 bases had no gene match.